Following are 21 T cell receptor beta chains from one sample sequenced in a study of T cell responses to AZD1222 COVID-19 vaccine. The protocol was immunoSEQ multiplex PCR, while the TCRdb copy is restricted to in-frame clones and leaves out a portion. This table holds about 100,000 clones, approximately 90% found once. Specimen: peripheral blood, collected 28 days after the second AZD1222 dose. All receptors come from an adult who received the AZD1222 COVID-19 vaccine.

The rearrangement uses TRBV7-2 and TRBJ1-2; D uncertain. This CDR3 is 13 amino acids long. Deletions cut 1 base from V and 2 bases from J, with 5 bases between. Germline V gene sequence: CDR1 SGHTA, CDR2 FQGNSA. The CDR3 bases are TGTGCCAGCAGCTTAGAGCCGAACTATGGCTACACCTTC. Amino acid sequence: CASSLEPNYGYTF.

This rearrangement joins TRBV9 to TRBJ1-2, with unresolved D. This CDR3 comprises 13 residues. Trimming stripped 0 bases from V and 1 base from J, with 4 bases between. Germline values: CDR1 SGDLS, CDR2 YYNGEE. CDR3 amino acids: CASSVDSNYGYTF. The DNA for the CDR3 is TGTGCCAGCAGCGTAGACAGTAACTATGGCTACACCTTC.

This clone was counted a few times. J is TRBJ1-1 and V is TRBV19, with D unresolved. Germline CDR1 is LNHDA and CDR2 is SQIVND (reference sequence). The length of the CDR3 is 14 residues. Trimming shortened V by 5 bases and J by 1 base, and 11 bases separated the two germline ends. The CDR3 DNA reads as TGTGCCAGTAGTTTGTCAGCGAGGAACACTGAAGCTTTCTTT. As protein: CASSLSARNTEAFF.

The V call is TRBV29-1, the J call TRBJ2-3; 9 bases are a match to TRBD1. This CDR3 is 13 amino acids long. Germline loops: CDR1 SQVTM, CDR2 ANQGSEA. J gave up 3 bases and V 3 bases, and 1 base lay outside the gene matches. CDR3 sequence (DNA): TGCAGCGTTGAGGGACAGGGAACAGATACGCAGTATTTT. Protein: CSVEGQGTDTQYF.

This clone came up once. The chain has TRBV28 and TRBJ2-7; D possibly uses TRBD1 or TRBD2 (5 bases each). Germline CDR1 MDHEN, CDR2 SYDVKM. V lost 3 bases and J 2 bases, leaving 20 bases between the germline ends. This CDR3 is built from 17 residues. The CDR3 loop is CASSLAGALKLTYEQYF. The CDR3 DNA reads as TGTGCCAGCAGTTTGGCCGGGGCCTTAAAACTTACCTACGAGCAGTACTTC.

The chain recombines TRBV2 with TRBJ2-2; 12 bases fit TRBD1. Per the germline V gene, CDR1 is SNHLY and CDR2 is FYNNEI. The CDR3 spans 16 residues. With V trimmed by 3 bases and J by 7 bases, 6 bases remained unmatched. The chain's CDR3 is CASSDPGQGAGGELFF. In DNA, the CDR3 is TGTGCCAGCAGTGATCCGGGACAGGGGGCCGGCGGGGAGCTGTTTTTT.

The chain is built from TRBV6-6 and TRBJ2-1; D is perhaps TRBD1 (6 bases). The CDR3 has 16 amino acids. Trimming pared 5 bases from V and 0 bases from J, leaving 14 bases between. CDR1 and CDR2 (germline): MNHNY, SVGAGI (reference sequence). The CDR3 protein is CASSPMTGPSYNEQFF. DNA of the CDR3: TGTGCCAGCAGTCCGATGACAGGCCCCTCCTACAATGAGCAGTTCTTC.

V is TRBV6-6 and J is TRBJ2-5; 10 nucleotides align to TRBD1. Germline CDR1 MNHNY, CDR2 SVGAGI (reference sequence). V lost 6 bases and J lost 2; bases outside the gene matches: 6. This CDR3 is 15 amino acids long. CDR3 nucleotide sequence: TGTGCCAGCAGCCCTCCGGGACAGGGGCAAGAGACCCAGTACTTC. This gives the protein CASSPPGQGQETQYF.

The V and J genes are TRBV2 and TRBJ2-2; 8 positions agree with TRBD2. From germline, CDR1 is SNHLY and CDR2 FYNNEI. V dropped 6 bases and J dropped 4; count of bases not matched to a gene: 4. The CDR3 runs 14 residues. The chain's CDR3 is CASRRLATTGELFF. CDR3 sequence (DNA): TGTGCCAGCAGGAGACTAGCGACCACCGGGGAGCTGTTTTTT.

The CDR3 DNA sequence: TGTGCCAGTAAATCACCCCAGGGATACTATGGCTACACCTTC. Translated: CASKSPQGYYGYTF. The chain recombines TRBV19 with TRBJ1-2; maybe TRBD1 (5 bases). CDR3 length: 14 amino acids. The germline gives CDR1 LNHDA, CDR2 SQIVND (reference sequence). Trimming cost V 7 bases and J 3 bases, with 15 bases left between them.

This rearrangement joins TRBV19 to TRBJ1-6, with D perhaps TRBD1 (5 bases). Germline assignment: CDR1 LNHDA and CDR2 SQIVND (reference sequence). V was pared by 7 bases and J by 2 bases, with 9 bases between. The CDR3 contains 14 residues. CDR3 region: CASTGGTYNSPLHF. The DNA for the CDR3 is TGTGCCAGTACTGGGGGAACCTATAATTCACCCCTCCACTTT.

The chain recombines TRBV30 with TRBJ1-6; the D is unclear. Germline lookup yields CDR1 GTSNPN and CDR2 SVGIG (reference sequence). This CDR3 spans 12 amino acids. The V end was cut by 0 bases, the J end by 18 bases, with 15 bases between. CDR3 loop: CAWSVLSEFHHF. The DNA for the CDR3 is TGTGCCTGGAGTGTACTGTCCGAATTTCACCACTTT. The full variable domain, completed using reference TRBV30 and TRBJ1-6, is SQTIHQWPATLVQPVGSPLSLECTVEGTSNPNLYWYRQAAGRGLQLLFYSVGIGQISSEVPQNLSASRPQDRQFILSSKKLLLSDSGFYLCAWSVLSEFHHFGNGTRLTVT.

The chain carries TRBV9 and TRBJ1-4; 8 nucleotides align to TRBD1. Losses at the gene ends were 2 bases for V and 5 bases for J; bases not matched to a gene: 2. Germline lookup yields CDR1 SGDLS and CDR2 YYNGEE. The CDR3 covers 14 residues. CDR3 sequence reads: CASSVRTGNEKLFF. The CDR3 DNA follows: TGTGCCAGCAGCGTCCGGACAGGGAATGAAAAACTGTTTTTT.

The gene calls are TRBV6-6 and TRBJ2-7; D possibly corresponds to TRBD2 (6 bases). In germline, CDR1 is MNHNY, CDR2 SVGAGI (reference sequence). This CDR3 is built from 14 residues. The V end lost 5 bases, the J end lost 2 bases, and 13 bases lay between the germline ends. The CDR3 sequence is CASSQAGSTYEQYF. The DNA of the CDR3 is TGTGCCAGCAGTCAAGCGGGTTCTACCTACGAGCAGTACTTC.

The CDR3, as DNA: TGTGCCAGCGCCATGGGGGGGCAAGAGACCCAGTACTTC. Its translation is CASAMGGQETQYF. V is TRBV10-3 and J is TRBJ2-5; 7 bases match TRBD2. V shed 10 bases, J shed 2 bases, and the junction held 7 bases outside the gene matches. The CDR3 runs 13 residues. Per germline, CDR1 ENHRY and CDR2 SYGVKD.

This chain uses TRBV5-1 with TRBJ1-1, with D unclear. The germline V and J ends were trimmed by 8 bases and 4 bases, with 15 bases remaining between them. CDR3 length: 13 amino acids. Germline-derived CDR1 and CDR2 are SGHRS and YFSETQ. The DNA for the CDR3 is TGCGCCAGGGGTAAGGCTTGGGGCACTGAAGCTTTCTTT. It specifies CARGKAWGTEAFF.

In its sample, this clone was seen a few times. V gene TRBV4-1 combines with J gene TRBJ1-6; a weak D match, TRBD1 (6 bases). The V end was cut by 6 bases, the J end by 5 bases, with 17 bases between. Germline V gene lookup returns CDR1 MGHRA and CDR2 YSYEKL. The CDR3 contains 16 residues. Here the CDR3 DNA reads TGCGCCAGCAGGGCTTCAGGGACATTGCATAATTCACCCCTCCACTTT. Amino acid sequence: CASRASGTLHNSPLHF.

The chain uses TRBV6-5 and TRBJ1-2, with D hard to call. The germline V gene has CDR1 MNHEY and CDR2 SVGAGI. The CDR3 is made up of 14 amino acids. V lost 5 bases, J lost 4 bases, and 14 bases lay in between. The CDR3 nucleotides are TGTGCCAGCAGTCTAGATCCTGTGGCCTATGGCTACACCTTC. Amino acid sequence: CASSLDPVAYGYTF.

The rearrangement uses TRBV4-1 and TRBJ1-2, with 9 bases aligning to TRBD1. Germline CDR1 and CDR2: MGHRA and YSYEKL. This CDR3 is 20 amino acids long. The J segment lost 1 base and the V segment lost 0 bases, leaving 15 bases of the junction unmatched. The CDR3 DNA reads as TGCGCCAGCAGCCAAGATAGAGGCCCGGAACAGGGGGCGCTTAACTATGGCTACACCTTC. It specifies CASSQDRGPEQGALNYGYTF.

The V call is TRBV19, the J call TRBJ2-2; D might be TRBD2 (5 bases). The CDR3 length is 15 residues. The V end was cut by 10 bases, the J end by 5 bases, with 20 bases between. Germline-derived CDR1 and CDR2 are LNHDA and SQIVND (reference sequence). CDR3 in amino acids: CATRWPGVGTGELFF. CDR3 DNA: TGTGCCACCAGATGGCCCGGGGTGGGAACCGGGGAGCTGTTTTTT.

V usage is TRBV2 and J usage is TRBJ1-4; D may be TRBD1 (5 bases). V was clipped by 7 bases and J by 0 bases, with 12 bases between them. The germline gives CDR1 SNHLY, CDR2 FYNNEI. The CDR3 spans 15 residues. CDR3 loop: CASTGRATTNEKLFF. The CDR3 nucleotides are TGTGCCAGCACAGGCAGGGCAACAACTAATGAAAAACTGTTTTTT. The full variable domain, with the rest looked up from reference TRBV2 and TRBJ1-4, is EPEVTQTPSHQVTQMGQEVILRCVPISNHLYFYWYRQILGQKVEFLVSFYNNEISEKSEIFDDQFSVERPDGSNFTLKIRSTKLEDSAMYFCASTGRATTNEKLFFGSGTQLSVL.